This T cell receptor beta chain comes out of a study of OX40 agonist ivuxolimab in advanced cancers. Study context: Past anti-PD-1, anti-PD-L1 or anti-CTLA-4 therapy was accepted, and 30% to 50% had received some. General study points: Nonresponders included some who also had low normalized T-cell clonal expansion.

The CDR3 runs to 12 residues. With 3 bases removed from V and 3 bases from J, the gap between germline ends came to 3 bases. Germline-derived CDR1 and CDR2 are MNHEY and SMNVEV (reference sequence). A remark on this clone: Antigen: not known.

The assay was immunoSEQ multiplex PCR, and TCRdb's table has in-frame clones only and misses some. Of 40,000 to 45,000 clones in the sample, 82% were seen once. The chain has TRBV27 and TRBJ1-5; D is uncertain. The receptor comes from an adult with an advanced solid tumor such as melanoma, head and neck, liver or kidney cancer. The sequences come from CD4+ or CD8+ T cells sorted from blood, collected in a trial of the OX40 agonist ivuxolimab. The chain's CDR3 is CASSFLNQPQHF. The CDR3 DNA reads TGTGCCAGCAGTTTCCTCAATCAGCCCCAGCATTTT.